The 18 T cell receptor beta chains below were found in one sample sequenced in a study of CD4 T cells in relation to SARS-CoV-2 and coronaviruses. Profiling relied on immunoSEQ multiplex PCR, and the TCRdb table lists in-frame clones only, not all of them. The sample holds 25,000 or so clones, approximately 82% seen once. The antigens of these receptors remain unknown. Unexposed donor CD4+ T cells date from about 2011-2018, before the COVID-19 pandemic. CD4+ T cells were isolated from the cells after more than 8 days of culture. The sample comprised CD4+ T cells from PBMCs, cultured in vitro. The receptors originated from a human donor in good health.

The chain uses TRBV30 and TRBJ1-5; D ambiguous. The CDR3 covers 13 residues. Germline CDR1 GTSNPN, CDR2 SVGIG (reference sequence). The V and J ends lost 3 bases and 5 bases respectively, with 11 bases between them. In nucleotides, the CDR3 is TGTGCCTGGAGCCGGAGTGGGGATCAGCCCCAGCATTTT. Amino acid sequence: CAWSRSGDQPQHF.

The V gene is TRBV20-1, the J gene TRBJ1-1; tentatively, D is TRBD1 (5 bases). The CDR3 runs 11 residues. V was pared by 3 bases and J by 8 bases, with 10 bases between. CDR1 and CDR2 from the germline V gene are DFQATT and SNEGSKA (reference sequence). The CDR3 is CSASRDPEAFF. The CDR3 DNA is TGCAGTGCTAGTCGGGACCCAGAAGCTTTCTTT.

The gene calls are TRBV5-4 and TRBJ2-7; the match to TRBD1 covers 9 bases. V trimming: 4 bases; J trimming: 5 bases; junction bases outside the gene matches: 10. The CDR3 is made up of 15 amino acids. Per the germline V gene, CDR1 is SGHNT and CDR2 is YYREEE (reference sequence). The CDR3 DNA sequence: TGTGCCAGCAGCGCCCGAGGGACAGGGTTCAACGAGCAGTACTTC. It yields the protein CASSARGTGFNEQYF.

By proportion, this clone is large. This chain connects TRBV2 to TRBJ2-1; TRBD2 might be the D (6 bases). Germline CDR1 SNHLY, CDR2 FYNNEI. The CDR3 extends over 15 amino acids. The V gene lost 2 bases and the J gene lost 14 bases, with 22 bases spanning the gap. The DNA of the CDR3 is TGTGCCAGCAGTGAAATCGTAGCGGAGGCCCTGAGGGAGTTCTTC. This codes for CASSEIVAEALREFF. The full variable domain, rest sourced from reference TRBV2 and TRBJ2-1, is EPEVTQTPSHQVTQMGQEVILRCVPISNHLYFYWYRQILGQKVEFLVSFYNNEISEKSEIFDDQFSVERPDGSNFTLKIRSTKLEDSAMYFCASSEIVAEALREFFGPGTRLTVL.

The CDR3 coding sequence is TGTGCCAGCAGCCCAGGACAGGAACAAGAAGAGACCCAGTACTTC. It encodes CASSPGQEQEETQYF. This chain links TRBV7-9 with TRBJ2-5; 7 bases are shared with TRBD1. The CDR3 is 15 amino acids. The germline CDR1 and CDR2 sequences are SEHNR and FQNEAQ (reference sequence). V gave up 5 bases and J gave up 3 bases; unmatched junction bases: 9.

The chain carries TRBV19 and TRBJ2-2; D remains unclear. Trimming stripped 1 base from V and 8 bases from J, with 8 bases between. CDR1 LNHDA and CDR2 SQIVND come from the germline V gene (reference sequence). The CDR3 covers 13 residues. This CDR3 reads CASSIGLTGELFF. For the CDR3, the DNA is TGTGCCAGTAGTATAGGTCTGACGGGGGAGCTGTTTTTT.

CDR3 protein: CASSLASRLNTGELFF. CDR3 DNA: TGTGCCAGCAGCTTGGCCAGCAGGCTGAACACCGGGGAGCTGTTTTTT. The rearrangement uses TRBV5-5 and TRBJ2-2; no reliable D call. Germline lookup yields CDR1 SGHKS and CDR2 YYEKEE (reference sequence). The V gene lost 0 bases and the J gene lost 1 base, with 10 bases spanning the gap. The CDR3 loop spans 16 amino acids.

The rearrangement links TRBV5-1 to TRBJ2-7, with D hard to call. V was clipped by 4 bases and J by 0 bases, with 11 bases between them. This CDR3 contains 14 residues. Germline V gene lookup returns CDR1 SGHRS and CDR2 YFSETQ. Written as DNA, the CDR3 is TGCGCCAGCAGCCAGACGAGTTCCTCCTACGAGCAGTACTTC. As protein: CASSQTSSSYEQYF.

This chain joins TRBV12-3 or TRBV12-4 and TRBJ2-3; 7 positions agree with TRBD2. The CDR3 extends over 12 amino acids. J gave up 4 bases and V 7 bases, and 2 bases lay outside the gene matches. Here the CDR3 reads CASTREADTQYF. In DNA, the CDR3 is TGTGCCAGCACCCGGGAGGCAGATACGCAGTATTTT.

V gene TRBV27 combines with J gene TRBJ1-1; the match to TRBD1 covers 8 bases. The J segment lost 5 bases and the V segment lost 5 bases, leaving 4 bases of the junction unmatched. There are 13 residues in the CDR3. The germline V gene has CDR1 MNHEY and CDR2 SMNVEV (reference sequence). CDR3 region: CASSLDRGTEAFF. CDR3 sequence (DNA): TGTGCCAGCAGTCTCGACAGGGGAACTGAAGCTTTCTTT.

This clone has just a few counts. The rearrangement links TRBV5-5 to TRBJ2-7, with D tentatively TRBD1 (6 bases). V was trimmed by 0 bases and J by 2 bases, leaving 9 bases between them. CDR1 is SGHKS, CDR2 YYEKEE, per germline (reference sequence). This CDR3 is built from 14 residues. The CDR3 loop reads CASSLGGQAYEQYF. The CDR3 coding sequence is TGTGCCAGCAGCTTGGGGGGACAAGCCTACGAGCAGTACTTC.

The V gene is TRBV19, the J gene TRBJ1-3; TRBD1 matches 8 bases. Looked up from germline, CDR1 is LNHDA and CDR2 is SQIVND (reference sequence). The CDR3 loop spans 13 amino acids. Unmatched junction bases numbered 9, after V lost 10 bases and J lost 7 bases. The CDR3 DNA sequence: TGTGCCACTGGACAGGGACGGTTGAACACCATATATTTT. As protein: CATGQGRLNTIYF.

The V call is TRBV9, the J call TRBJ2-7; perhaps TRBD2 as D (5 bases). Looked up from germline, CDR1 is SGDLS and CDR2 is YYNGEE. The CDR3 extends over 14 amino acids. V was shortened by 4 bases and J by 6 bases, with 17 bases between the two germline ends. The CDR3 DNA follows: TGTGCCAGCAGCCCAACCCTCGGGGTCGGCGAGCAGTACTTC. This encodes CASSPTLGVGEQYF.

The rearrangement uses TRBV13 and TRBJ2-1; D may be TRBD2 (6 bases). Germline CDR1 reads PRHDT; CDR2 reads FYEKMQ (reference sequence). The CDR3 contains 13 residues. Trimming cost V 5 bases and J 8 bases, with 13 bases left between them. Written as DNA, the CDR3 is TGTGCCAGCAGCCCGCGCGGGATGGATGAGCAGTTCTTC. Translation gives CASSPRGMDEQFF.

This clone has a handful of counts. The rearrangement links TRBV6-1 to TRBJ2-1, with a weak D call TRBD2 (5 bases). The CDR3 sequence is 14 residues long. CDR1 and CDR2 (germline): MNHNS, SASEGT. V was shortened by 0 bases and J by 14 bases, with 17 bases between the two germline ends. CDR3 region: CASSEATTSYPKFF. The CDR3 DNA reads TGTGCCAGCAGTGAAGCGACTACTAGTTATCCCAAGTTCTTC.

The sample holds a few counts of this clone. The V and J genes are TRBV5-1 and TRBJ1-2; D is undetermined. The germline V gene encodes CDR1 SGHRS and CDR2 YFSETQ. CDR3 length: 12 amino acids. Trimming removed 8 bases at V and 2 bases at J, with 10 bases between. CDR3 bases: TGCGCCAGTAGGGCGGACAACTATGGCTACACCTTC. Translated: CASRADNYGYTF.

The chain is built from TRBV5-6 and TRBJ2-7; D unclear. Germline CDR1 and CDR2: SGHDT and YYEEEE. The CDR3 loop spans 11 amino acids. V gave up 0 bases and J gave up 7 bases, with 5 bases separating them. The CDR3 DNA sequence: TGTGCCAGCAGCTTGGGACCGGAGCAGTACTTC. Translated, it gives CASSLGPEQYF.

V gene TRBV25-1 combines with J gene TRBJ2-7; TRBD1 agrees at 8 bases. This CDR3 has 14 amino acids. Germline CDR1 MGHDK, CDR2 SYGVNS. V shed 7 bases and J 3 bases; nucleotides not matched to a gene: 8. The CDR3: CASTWGQVDYEQYF. The CDR3 DNA is TGTGCCAGCACCTGGGGACAGGTCGACTACGAGCAGTACTTC.